The entry below describes one TCR beta chain. The assay was immunoSEQ multiplex PCR, and TCRdb's table has in-frame clones only and misses some. The sample has 34,000 or so clones; approximately 90% are singletons. This CDR3 spans 14 amino acids. Germline assignment: CDR1 SGHKS and CDR2 YYEKEE (reference sequence). V shed 3 bases, J shed 11 bases, and the junction held 8 bases outside the gene matches. The data derive from a study of blood T cell repertoires in COVID-19. The chain recombines TRBV5-5 with TRBJ2-1, with TRBD2 matching over 10 bases. Source material: peripheral blood. The source of this sequence is a man aged 55 to 69 with active or convalescent COVID-19. The CDR3 sequence is CASSSSGGALQQFF. The CDR3 DNA follows: TGTGCCAGCAGCTCAAGCGGGGGGGCCTTGCAGCAGTTCTTC.